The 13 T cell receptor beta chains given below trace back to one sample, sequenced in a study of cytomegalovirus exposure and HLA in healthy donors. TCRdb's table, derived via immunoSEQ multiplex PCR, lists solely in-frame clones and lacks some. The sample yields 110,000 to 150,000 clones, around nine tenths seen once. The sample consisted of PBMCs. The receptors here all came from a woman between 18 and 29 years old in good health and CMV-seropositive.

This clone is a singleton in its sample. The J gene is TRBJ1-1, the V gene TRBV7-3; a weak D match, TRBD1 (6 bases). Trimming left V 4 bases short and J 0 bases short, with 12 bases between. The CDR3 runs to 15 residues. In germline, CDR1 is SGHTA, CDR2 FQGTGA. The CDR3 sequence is CASSSYRVVNTEAFF. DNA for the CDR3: TGTGCCAGCAGCTCCTACAGGGTGGTGAACACTGAAGCTTTCTTT.

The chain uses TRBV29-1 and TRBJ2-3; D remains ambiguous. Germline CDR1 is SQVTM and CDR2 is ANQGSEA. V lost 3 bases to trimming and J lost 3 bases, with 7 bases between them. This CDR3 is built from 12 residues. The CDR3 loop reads CSVDYSTDTQYF. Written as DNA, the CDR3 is TGCAGCGTTGATTACTCTACAGATACGCAGTATTTT.

This CDR3 reads CASNTGQRNQPQHF. CDR3 bases: TGTGCCAGCAACACGGGACAGAGAAATCAGCCCCAGCATTTT. The chain combines TRBV6-5 with TRBJ1-5; 7 bases align to TRBD1. Germline CDR1 MNHEY, CDR2 SVGAGI. The CDR3 is made up of 14 amino acids. V lost 7 bases, J lost 4 bases, and 7 bases stayed unmatched.

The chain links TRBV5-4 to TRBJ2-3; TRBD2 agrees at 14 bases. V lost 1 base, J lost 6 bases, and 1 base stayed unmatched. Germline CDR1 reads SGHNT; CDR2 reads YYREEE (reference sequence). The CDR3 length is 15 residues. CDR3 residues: CASSLWTSGGDTQYF. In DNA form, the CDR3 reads TGTGCCAGCAGCTTGTGGACTAGCGGGGGGGATACGCAGTATTTT.

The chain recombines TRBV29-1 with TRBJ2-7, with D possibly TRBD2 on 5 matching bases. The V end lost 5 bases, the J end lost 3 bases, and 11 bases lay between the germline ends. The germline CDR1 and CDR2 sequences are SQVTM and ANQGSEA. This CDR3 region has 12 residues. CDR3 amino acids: CSVLGGRYEQYF. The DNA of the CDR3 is TGCAGCGTTCTAGGAGGCCGCTACGAGCAGTACTTC.

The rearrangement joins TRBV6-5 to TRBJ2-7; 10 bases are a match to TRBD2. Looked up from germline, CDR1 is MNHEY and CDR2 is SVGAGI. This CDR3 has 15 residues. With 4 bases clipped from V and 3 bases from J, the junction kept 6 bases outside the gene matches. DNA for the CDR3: TGTGCCAGCAGTTCCCCTAGCGGGAGCCACTACGAGCAGTACTTC. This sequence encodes CASSSPSGSHYEQYF.

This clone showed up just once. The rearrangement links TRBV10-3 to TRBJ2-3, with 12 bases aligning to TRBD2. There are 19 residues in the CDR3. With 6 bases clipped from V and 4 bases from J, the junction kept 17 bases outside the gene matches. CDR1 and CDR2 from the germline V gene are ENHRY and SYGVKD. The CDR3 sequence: CAISHTSGGRTRRADTQYF. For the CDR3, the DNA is TGTGCCATCAGCCATACTAGCGGGGGGCGAACCAGGAGGGCAGATACGCAGTATTTT.

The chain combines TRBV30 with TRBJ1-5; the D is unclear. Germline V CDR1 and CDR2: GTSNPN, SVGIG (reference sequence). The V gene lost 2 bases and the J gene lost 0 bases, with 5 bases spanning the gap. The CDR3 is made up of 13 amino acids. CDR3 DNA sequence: TGTGCCTGGAGTTATAATAGCAATCAGCCCCAGCATTTT. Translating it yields CAWSYNSNQPQHF.

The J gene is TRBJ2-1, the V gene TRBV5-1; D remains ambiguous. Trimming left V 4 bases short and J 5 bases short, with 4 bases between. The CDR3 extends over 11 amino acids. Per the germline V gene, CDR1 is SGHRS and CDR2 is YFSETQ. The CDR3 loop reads CASSPNNEQFF. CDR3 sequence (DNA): TGCGCCAGCAGCCCTAACAATGAGCAGTTCTTC. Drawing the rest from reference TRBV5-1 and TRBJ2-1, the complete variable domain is KAGVTQTPRYLIKTRGQQVTLSCSPISGHRSVSWYQQTPGQGLQFLFEYFSETQRNKGNFPGRFSGRQFSNSRSEMNVSTLELGDSALYLCASSPNNEQFFGPGTRLTVL.

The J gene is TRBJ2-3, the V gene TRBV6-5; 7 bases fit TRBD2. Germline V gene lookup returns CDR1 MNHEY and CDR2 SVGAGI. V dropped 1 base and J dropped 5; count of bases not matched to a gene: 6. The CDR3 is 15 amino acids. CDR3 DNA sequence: TGTGCCAGCAGTTACTGGGGGGGAAAGGAAGATACGCAGTATTTT. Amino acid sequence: CASSYWGGKEDTQYF.

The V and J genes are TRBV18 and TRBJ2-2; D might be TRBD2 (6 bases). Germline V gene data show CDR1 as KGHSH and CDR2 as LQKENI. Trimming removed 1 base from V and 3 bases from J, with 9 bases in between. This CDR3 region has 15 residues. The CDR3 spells CASSPLREHTGELFF. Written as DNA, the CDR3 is TGTGCCAGCTCACCACTACGGGAGCACACCGGGGAGCTGTTTTTT. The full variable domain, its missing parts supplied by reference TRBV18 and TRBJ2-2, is NAGVMQNPRHLVRRRGQEARLRCSPMKGHSHVYWYRQLPEEGLKFMVYLQKENIIDESGMPKERFSAEFPKEGPSILRIQQVVRGDSAAYFCASSPLREHTGELFFGEGSRLTVL.

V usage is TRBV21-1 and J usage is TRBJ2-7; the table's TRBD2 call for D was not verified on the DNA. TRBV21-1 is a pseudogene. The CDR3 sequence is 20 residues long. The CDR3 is CASSAQRVGPLEWGPYEQYF. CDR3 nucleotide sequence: TGTGCCAGCAGCGCGCAGAGGGTAGGGCCGCTAGAATGGGGTCCCTACGAGCAGTACTTC.

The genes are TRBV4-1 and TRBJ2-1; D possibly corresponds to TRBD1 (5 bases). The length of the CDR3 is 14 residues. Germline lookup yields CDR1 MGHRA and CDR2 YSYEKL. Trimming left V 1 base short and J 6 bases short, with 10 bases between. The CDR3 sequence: CASSQVGRGNEQFF. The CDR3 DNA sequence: TGCGCCAGCAGCCAAGTGGGTAGGGGCAATGAGCAGTTCTTC.